This T cell receptor (beta chain) was captured by sequencing in a study of OX40 agonist ivuxolimab in advanced cancers. The data were produced by immunoSEQ multiplex PCR, yet TCRdb's version contains in-frame clones alone and is incomplete. The sample carries 20,000 to 25,000 clones, 75% to 95% recorded once. The germline gives CDR1 MGHDK, CDR2 SYGVNS. The CDR3 sequence is 13 residues long. V lost 0 bases and J lost 3, with 2 bases in between. V and J are TRBV25-1 and TRBJ2-2, with D hard to call. The sequencing used CD4+ or CD8+ T cells sorted from blood, collected in a trial of the OX40 agonist ivuxolimab. The clonotype was recovered from an adult with an advanced solid tumor such as melanoma, head and neck, liver or kidney cancer. Written as DNA, the CDR3 is TGTGCCAGCAGTGAATATGACACCGGGGAGCTGTTTTTT. Translating gives CASSEYDTGELFF.